A selection of T cell receptor beta chains follows, all from one sample in a study of blood T cell repertoires in COVID-19. Only in-frame clones appear in the TCRdb table, and some are missing; sequencing was by immunoSEQ multiplex PCR. This table has 79,000 or so clones, 70% to 90% appearing once. The material sequenced was peripheral blood. The receptors here all came from a human donor in a cohort sampled during active COVID-19. CDR3s include the opening cysteine and the closing phenylalanine or tryptophan. A D gene is named only where the DNA matches it firmly. A clone size is listed for some rows: how often the clone was seen (once, few, many), or a class if it is expanded.

D	V	length	J	size	CDR3	DNA
NA	TRBV18	14	TRBJ1-6	NA	CASSPGGDESPLHF	TGTGCCAGCTCACCGGGAGGGGACGAGTCACCCCTCCACTTT
NA	TRBV28	12	TRBJ2-7	NA	CASVQGTYEQYF	TGTGCCAGCGTTCAGGGGACCTACGAGCAGTACTTC
NA	TRBV29-1	13	TRBJ2-1	NA	CSVADSNHNEQFF	TGCAGCGTCGCGGACTCCAACCATAATGAGCAGTTCTTC
NA	TRBV7-2	15	TRBJ1-3	NA	CASSLRGGAGNTIYF	TGTGCCAGCAGCTTACGTGGGGGCGCTGGAAACACCATATATTTT
TRBD2	TRBV9	19	TRBJ2-5	few	CASSVAISAFSGGQETQYF	TGTGCCAGCAGCGTAGCTATATCGGCCTTTTCGGGAGGGCAAGAGACCCAGTACTTC
NA	TRBV15	14	TRBJ1-1	NA	CATSRTAMNTEAFF	TGTGCCACCAGTAGGACAGCGATGAACACTGAAGCTTTCTTT
TRBD2	TRBV9	15	TRBJ2-7	NA	CASSPSVAGGNEQYF	TGTGCCAGCAGCCCGTCTGTAGCGGGAGGGAACGAGCAGTACTTC
NA	TRBV12-3/TRBV12-4	13	TRBJ2-2	NA	CADRGANTGELFF	TGTGCCGATCGGGGAGCGAACACCGGGGAGCTGTTTTTT
NA	TRBV4-3	17	TRBJ2-6	NA	CASSQGPPRSGANVLTF	TGCGCCAGCAGCCAAGGGCCCCCACGATCTGGGGCCAACGTCCTGACTTTC
NA	TRBV7-2	14	TRBJ2-2	NA	CASRLTGRIGELFF	TGTGCCAGCAGGCTAACAGGGAGAATCGGGGAGCTGTTTTTT
TRBD1	TRBV18	15	TRBJ2-3	NA	CASLLGQGAADTQYF	TGTGCCAGTCTCCTCGGACAGGGTGCCGCAGATACGCAGTATTTT
NA	TRBV28	12	TRBJ2-3	NA	CASSGSAGTQYF	TGTGCCAGCAGTGGTAGTGCCGGGACGCAGTATTTT
NA	TRBV27	16	TRBJ2-1	NA	CASRHLDSAIYNEQFF	TGTGCCAGCAGACACTTGGACAGCGCGATCTACAATGAGCAGTTCTTC
TRBD2	TRBV14	15	TRBJ2-3	NA	CASSLTSGGTDTQYF	TGTGCCAGCAGCTTGACTAGCGGGGGCACAGATACGCAGTATTTT
TRBD1	TRBV6-5	15	TRBJ2-1	few	CASSPPGTGINEQFF	TGTGCCAGCAGCCCCCCCGGGACAGGGATCAATGAGCAGTTCTTC
TRBD1	TRBV28	17	TRBJ1-3	NA	CASSLGGQGAGGNTIYF	TGTGCCAGCAGTTTAGGAGGACAGGGGGCGGGTGGAAACACCATATATTTT
NA	TRBV7-9	15	TRBJ1-3	NA	CASSSPPGRGNTIYF	TGTGCCAGCAGCTCACCACCAGGACGGGGGAACACCATATATTTT
TRBD1	TRBV30	15	TRBJ1-1	NA	CASSYQNRGNTEAFF	TGTGCCTCCTCCTACCAAAACAGGGGGAACACTGAAGCTTTCTTT
NA	TRBV2	15	TRBJ2-1	NA	CASKMRGNTYNEQFF	TGTGCCAGCAAAATGCGGGGCAACACCTACAATGAGCAGTTCTTC
TRBD1	TRBV5-6	13	TRBJ2-4	NA	CATSRDRGNIQYF	TGTGCCACCAGCCGGGACAGGGGAAACATTCAGTACTTC
TRBD1	TRBV5-1	16	TRBJ1-1	NA	CASSLVPTGGSSEAFF	TGCGCCAGCAGCTTGGTTCCTACAGGGGGCAGCTCTGAAGCTTTCTTT
TRBD2	TRBV3-1/TRBV3-2	16	TRBJ2-1	NA	CASSQGGGLVHNEQFF	TGTGCCAGCAGCCAAGGGGGGGGACTAGTACACAATGAGCAGTTCTTC
TRBD1	TRBV5-6	14	TRBJ1-2	NA	CASYTGTGSMARTF	TGTGCCAGCTACACCGGGACAGGGTCTATGGCTAGAACCTTC
TRBD2	TRBV4-3	15	TRBJ2-7	once	CASSQVLAGAYEQYF	TGCGCCAGCAGCCAAGTACTAGCGGGGGCCTACGAGCAGTACTTC
NA	TRBV3-1/TRBV3-2	16	TRBJ2-1	NA	CASSRRGTLTYNEQFF	TGTGCCAGCAGCCGAAGGGGAACCCTAACCTACAATGAGCAGTTCTTC
NA	TRBV4-2	19	TRBJ2-6	NA	CASSQDNRQTSSGANVLTF	TGTGCCAGCAGCCAAGATAACAGACAGACGAGCTCTGGGGCCAACGTCCTGACTTTC
NA	TRBV4-2	15	TRBJ1-6	few	CASSEPGLNNSPLHF	TGTGCCAGCAGTGAACCGGGACTCAACAATTCACCCCTCCACTTT
NA	TRBV5-6	18	TRBJ2-6	NA	CASSLYDSLSSGANVLTF	TGTGCCAGCAGCTTGTATGACAGTTTAAGCTCTGGGGCCAACGTCCTGACTTTC
TRBD2	TRBV7-3	15	TRBJ2-1	NA	CASSSRGGAYNEQFF	TGTGCCAGCAGCTCTCGTGGGGGGGCCTACAATGAGCAGTTCTTC
TRBD1	TRBV7-8	15	TRBJ2-7	once	CASSPTGALSYEQYF	TGTGCCAGCAGTCCCACAGGGGCCCTCTCCTACGAGCAGTACTTC
NA	TRBV9	15	TRBJ1-4	NA	CASSAGTATNEKLFF	TGTGCCAGCAGCGCCGGGACTGCAACTAATGAAAAACTGTTTTTT
NA	TRBV10-3	14	TRBJ2-2	NA	CAISELGAVGELFF	TGTGCCATCAGTGAGTTGGGAGCCGTCGGGGAGCTGTTTTTT
NA	TRBV7-6	15	TRBJ2-5	NA	CASSSPTDRQETQYF	TGTGCCAGCAGCTCACCGACGGACAGACAAGAGACCCAGTACTTC
NA	TRBV7-5	15	TRBJ2-1	NA	CARSLWGLADNEQFF	TGTGCCAGAAGCTTGTGGGGACTAGCGGACAATGAGCAGTTCTTC
NA	TRBV4-1	13	TRBJ2-5	NA	CASSQVQGETQYF	TGCGCCAGCAGCCAAGTCCAGGGGGAGACCCAGTACTTC
TRBD1	TRBV5-1	14	TRBJ2-4	NA	CASSLGGQGIIQYF	TGCGCCAGCAGCTTGGGTGGACAGGGTATCATTCAGTACTTC
TRBD2	TRBV7-9	15	TRBJ2-5	NA	CASSLYLAVQETQYF	TGTGCCAGCAGCTTATATCTAGCGGTTCAAGAGACCCAGTACTTC
TRBD2	TRBV5-1	15	TRBJ2-7	once	CASSLTPSGSYEQYF	TGCGCCAGCAGCCTAACTCCTAGCGGATCCTACGAGCAGTACTTC
NA	TRBV11-1	13	TRBJ2-1	NA	CASSLGYSNEQFF	TGTGCCAGCAGCTTAGGATACAGCAATGAGCAGTTCTTC
NA	TRBV30	12	TRBJ1-6	few	CAWSAQHLPLHF	TGTGCCTGGAGCGCTCAACATCTTCCCCTCCACTTT
NA	TRBV5-1	15	TRBJ2-2	NA	CASSSLSGNTGELFF	TGCGCCAGCAGCTCACTTAGCGGGAACACCGGGGAGCTGTTTTTT
TRBD2	TRBV12-5	16	TRBJ2-5	NA	CASGLGLAVYQETQYF	TGTGCTAGTGGTCTTGGACTAGCTGTCTACCAAGAGACCCAGTACTTC
TRBD1	TRBV5-1	13	TRBJ2-2	NA	CATTGHDTGELFF	TGCGCCACGACAGGGCACGACACCGGGGAGCTGTTTTTT
TRBD2	TRBV2	14	TRBJ2-1	few	CASSSGLADNEQFF	TGTGCCAGCAGTTCCGGACTAGCGGACAATGAGCAGTTCTTC
NA	TRBV3-1/TRBV3-2	15	TRBJ2-3	NA	CASSPRTGGTDTQYF	TGTGCCAGCAGCCCCAGGACGGGGGGCACAGATACGCAGTATTTT
NA	TRBV11-2	16	TRBJ2-1	NA	CASSLEGMAGYNEQFF	TGTGCCAGCAGCTTAGAAGGTATGGCGGGATACAATGAGCAGTTCTTC
TRBD2	TRBV7-2	14	TRBJ2-3	NA	CASSLGLSTDTQYF	TGTGCCAGCAGCCTGGGACTATCCACAGATACGCAGTATTTT
NA	TRBV4-3	13	TRBJ1-6	NA	CASSQLENSPLHF	TGCGCCAGCAGCCAATTAGAGAATTCACCCCTCCACTTT
TRBD1	TRBV3-1/TRBV3-2	11	TRBJ2-1	NA	CASSQAGQEFF	TGTGCCAGCAGCCAGGCGGGACAGGAGTTCTTC